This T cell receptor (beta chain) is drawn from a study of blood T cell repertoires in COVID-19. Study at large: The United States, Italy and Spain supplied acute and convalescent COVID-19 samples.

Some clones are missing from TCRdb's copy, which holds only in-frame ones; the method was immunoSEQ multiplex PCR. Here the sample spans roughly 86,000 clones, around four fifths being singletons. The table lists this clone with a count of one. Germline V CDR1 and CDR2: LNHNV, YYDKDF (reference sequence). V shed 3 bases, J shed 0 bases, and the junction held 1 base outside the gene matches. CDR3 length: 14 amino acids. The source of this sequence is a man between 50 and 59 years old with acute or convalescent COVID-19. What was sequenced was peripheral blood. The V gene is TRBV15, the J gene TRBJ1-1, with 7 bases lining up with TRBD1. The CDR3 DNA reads TGTGCCACCAGCAGCAGGGGGATGAACACTGAAGCTTTCTTT. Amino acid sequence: CATSSRGMNTEAFF.